These T cell receptor beta chains were read from a single sample in a study of T cells in Graves' hyperthyroidism and ophthalmopathy. Each CDR3 protein gets one entry after TCRdb re-called the multiplex PCR reads with MiXCR. The table has about 640,000 distinct CDR3 sequences, around 15% seen once; the top ten hold around 12%. The sequencing sample was made of blood. These receptors all come from a woman aged 45-65 years with Graves' ophthalmopathy. Both conserved end residues are part of each CDR3.

V gene: TRBV25-1; CDR3 protein: CASSEYGTAGTDTQYF
V gene: TRBV7-2; CDR3 protein: CASNPRGQDTEAFF
V gene: TRBV5-8; CDR3 protein: CASSRTTETAEQFF
V gene: TRBV20-1; CDR3 protein: CSASRTDTQYF
V gene: TRBV5-1; CDR3 protein: CASSAGTTYEQYF
V gene: TRBV20-1; CDR3 protein: CSAPSPLGFASNTEAFF
V gene: TRBV27; CDR3 protein: CASSLFGTSEYEQYF
V gene: TRBV9; CDR3 protein: CASSVDRTSRPYEQYF
V gene: TRBV5-6; CDR3 protein: CASSLEGQGLLYEQFF
V gene: TRBV10-3; CDR3 protein: CAISNLPFPGEDTQYF
V gene: TRBV12-3/TRBV12-4; CDR3 protein: CASSLNLDTEAFF
V gene: TRBV7-2; CDR3 protein: CASSLVILAGVVEQFF
V gene: TRBV11-2; CDR3 protein: CASSLWGFREQYF
V gene: TRBV27; CDR3 protein: CASSLFLAGLDTQYF
V gene: TRBV19; CDR3 protein: CASSSLAGGSDEQYF
V gene: TRBV28; CDR3 protein: CASRRGGSSYNEQFF
V gene: TRBV28; CDR3 protein: CASSLSGTVREKLFF
V gene: TRBV30; CDR3 protein: CAWTTNSKGGYTF
V gene: TRBV6-5; CDR3 protein: CASSYSGGGYEQYF
V gene: TRBV9; CDR3 protein: CASSGRTGSSYNEQFF
V gene: TRBV28; CDR3 protein: CASSFQGVVNREAFF
V gene: TRBV20-1; CDR3 protein: CSARGAGTGTSEAFF
V gene: TRBV7-2; CDR3 protein: CASSQSTSGRGYTGELFF
V gene: TRBV5-1; CDR3 protein: CASSFAGSGANVLTF
V gene: TRBV11-3; CDR3 protein: CASSSPGHNEQFF
V gene: TRBV2; CDR3 protein: CASSNRKDEQYF
V gene: TRBV6-1; CDR3 protein: CASSEVRGVGGYTF
V gene: TRBV20-1; CDR3 protein: CSAPGTGGRNQPQHF
V gene: TRBV28; CDR3 protein: CASSNPGDRGGYGYTF
V gene: TRBV29-1; CDR3 protein: CSVVLASLNTEAFF
V gene: TRBV19; CDR3 protein: CASSIQSAGGYEQYF
V gene: TRBV20-1; CDR3 protein: CSAGLFTDTQYF
V gene: TRBV7-9; CDR3 protein: CASSLVGGGETQYF
V gene: TRBV11-2; CDR3 protein: CASSLPGQTYGYTF
V gene: TRBV11-2; CDR3 protein: CASNYEQNTEAFF
V gene: TRBV9; CDR3 protein: CASSAGHQDYGYTF
V gene: TRBV7-9; CDR3 protein: CASSWKLRGETQYF
V gene: TRBV7-9; CDR3 protein: CASRGGRINNEQFF
V gene: TRBV4-2; CDR3 protein: CASSQDRDGSGADTQYF
V gene: TRBV2; CDR3 protein: CASSEGTDQETQYF
V gene: TRBV28; CDR3 protein: CASSLLPREGETQYF